The present T cell receptor beta chain was sequenced within a study of spatial heterogeneity in lung cancer. Across the whole study: The follow-up PBMC samples were sequenced whenever they were available. The median time to follow-up was around 24 months after resection. Detection consistently yielded more beta chains than alpha chains. Each unique TCR and UMI combination was seen more than ten times on average in raw reads.

TCRdb recomputed calls from the 5' RACE reads with MiXCR, one row per CDR3 protein. The table has about 25,000 distinct CDR3 sequences, around 6.1% seen once. CDR1 SEHNR and CDR2 FQNEAQ come from the germline V gene (reference sequence). This CDR3 contains 14 residues. Trimming stripped 2 bases from V and 3 bases from J, with 10 bases between. Sample time point: blood at routine non-recurrence follow-up after resection. No cells were sorted before sequencing. The whole RNA sequenced was extracted from tumor, nontumor lung or frozen PBMC. This sequence originates from a male donor with early-stage non-small cell lung cancer. The chain carries TRBV7-9 and TRBJ1-1; D is unresolved. The material was PBMCs, obtained at follow-up. Here the CDR3 DNA reads TGTGCCAGCAGCTTAATGGGGTCGGACACTGAAGCTTTCTTT. Its translation: CASSLMGSDTEAFF.